This entry describes one T cell receptor beta chain. Its antigen is still unknown. The sample holds other DNA sequences that translate to the same CDR3. CDR1 MNHEY and CDR2 SMNVEV come from the germline V gene (reference sequence). V lost 2 bases and J lost 6, with 8 bases in between. The CDR3 is 13 residues long. The repertoire was sequenced with immunoSEQ multiplex PCR; TCRdb's copy has only in-frame clones and lacks some. The sample gives about 2.2 million clones, about 93% of which show up once; around 1.8% is in the top ten. This sample is drawn from a study of shared clonotypes between healthy human individuals. Study information: Every donor yielded three CD4 naive, three CD4 memory, two CD8 naive and one CD8 memory plate. Study-wide results and limits: At large depth, rarefaction still showed sorted-subset sequencing to be incomplete.

CD45RO negativity and positive selection for CCR7 defined naive CD8 cells, a population that excluded terminally differentiated effector memory CD45RA+ cells. The sequencing input was naive CD8+ T cells from PBMCs. This TCR was recovered from a man between 18 and 35 years old in good health. Some clones in this sample may be carry-over from other donors' samples. This sequence joins TRBV27 and TRBJ1-5; D unresolved. DNA for the CDR3: TGTGCCAGCAGTTTACGTTTGGGTCAGCCCCAGCATTTT. Amino acids: CASSLRLGQPQHF.